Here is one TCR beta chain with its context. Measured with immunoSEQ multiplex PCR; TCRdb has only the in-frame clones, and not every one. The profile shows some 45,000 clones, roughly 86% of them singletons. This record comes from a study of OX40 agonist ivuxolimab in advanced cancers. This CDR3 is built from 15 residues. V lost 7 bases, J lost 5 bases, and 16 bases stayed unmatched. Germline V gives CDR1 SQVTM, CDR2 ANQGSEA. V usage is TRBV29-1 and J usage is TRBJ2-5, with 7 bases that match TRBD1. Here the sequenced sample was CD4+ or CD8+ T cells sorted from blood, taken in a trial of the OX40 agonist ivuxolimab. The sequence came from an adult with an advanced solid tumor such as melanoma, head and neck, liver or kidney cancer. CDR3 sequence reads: CSGWDRLIPGETQYF. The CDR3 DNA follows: TGCAGCGGGTGGGACAGACTAATACCGGGGGAGACCCAGTACTTC.